This TCR beta chain was obtained from a study of blood T cell repertoires in COVID-19. Study context: Collection of acute and convalescent COVID-19 samples took place in the United States, Italy and Spain.

Some clones are missing from TCRdb's copy, which holds only in-frame ones; the method was immunoSEQ multiplex PCR. Found here are approximately 170,000 clones, roughly 80% of them singletons; the top ten hold roughly a tenth. With respect to this clone: Other DNA sequences in this sample translate to the same CDR3.

The sample was peripheral blood. This sequence was found in a man between 65 and 85 years old with active or convalescent COVID-19.

The CDR3 DNA follows: TGTGCCAGCAGCTTAGACAGCTCTGGAAACACCATATATTTT. This codes for CASSLDSSGNTIYF. This sequence joins TRBV7-2 and TRBJ1-3; no clear D gene. Between the trimmed V and J ends, which lost 1 base and 0 bases, there was a span of 4 bases. Germline CDR1 reads SGHTA; CDR2 reads FQGNSA. The CDR3 runs 14 residues. The full variable domain, its missing parts supplied by reference TRBV7-2 and TRBJ1-3, is GAGVSQSPSNKVTEKGKDVELRCDPISGHTALYWYRQSLGQGLEFLIYFQGNSAPDKSGLPSDRFSAERTGGSVSTLTIQRTQQEDSAVYLCASSLDSSGNTIYFGEGSWLTVV.